This TCR beta chain was obtained from a study of cytomegalovirus exposure and HLA in healthy donors. General study results and limits: According to the study, 180 or so TCR beta chains were cytomegalovirus-associated. It was likely that a cluster of highly shared sequence variants was a sequencing artifact.

The germline CDR1 and CDR2 sequences are SQVTM and ANQGSEA. The CDR3 spans 12 residues. With 3 bases removed from V and 4 bases from J, the gap between germline ends came to 9 bases. Regarding this clone: What it binds is not known.

Primers: 60 Vbeta forward and 13 Jbeta reverse. Profiled with immunoSEQ multiplex PCR; TCRdb holds only in-frame clones, not every one. Here the sample spans about 85,000 clones, 60% to 85% being singletons. The rearrangement joins TRBV29-1 to TRBJ1-1; D ambiguous. The receptor's source is a boy younger than 18 in good health and CMV-seronegative. The specimen sequenced was PBMCs. Here the CDR3 reads CSVEVGGTEAFF. Written as DNA, the CDR3 is TGCAGCGTTGAGGTCGGCGGCACTGAAGCTTTCTTT.